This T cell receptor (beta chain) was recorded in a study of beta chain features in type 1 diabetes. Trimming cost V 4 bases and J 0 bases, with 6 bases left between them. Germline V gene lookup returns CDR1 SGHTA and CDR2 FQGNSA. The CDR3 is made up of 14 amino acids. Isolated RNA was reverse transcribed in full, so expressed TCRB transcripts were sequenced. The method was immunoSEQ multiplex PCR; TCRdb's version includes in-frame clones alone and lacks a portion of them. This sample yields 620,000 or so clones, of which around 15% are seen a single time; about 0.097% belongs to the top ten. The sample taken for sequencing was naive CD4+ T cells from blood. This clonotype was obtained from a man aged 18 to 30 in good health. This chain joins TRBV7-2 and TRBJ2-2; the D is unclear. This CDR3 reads CASSSLANTGELFF. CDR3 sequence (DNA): TGTGCCAGCAGCTCCTTAGCGAACACCGGGGAGCTGTTTTTT.